This T cell receptor beta chain was obtained from a study of somatic mutations in cytotoxic T cells in rheumatoid arthritis. The CDR3 consists of 17 residues. J was trimmed by 5 bases and V by 1 base; bases with no gene match: 7. Germline V gives CDR1 SEHNR, CDR2 FQNEAQ (reference sequence). Overall study results and limits: Neither rheumatoid arthritis patients nor age-matched healthy controls had significantly different CD8+ T-cell clonality from the other group.

Original processing notes: Patient-derived CD8+ clones with a size above 1% showed rare matches to published virus-specific TCRB sequences. TCRdb's table, derived via immunoSEQ multiplex PCR, lists solely in-frame clones and lacks some. That table furnishes V, J and clone size, whereas the DNA furnished D and trimming. This sample has about 21,000 clones, with around 86% found just once. Comments on this clone: What it binds is unknown.

Sample: CD8+ T cells sorted from blood. The chain carries TRBV7-9 and TRBJ2-7, with TRBD2 matching over 14 bases. This receptor was taken from a man aged 18 to 35 with rheumatoid arthritis. CDR3 nucleotides: TGTGCCAGCAGCTTAGGGGGACTAGCGGGGGTTCTCGACGAGCAGTACTTC. Translation gives CASSLGGLAGVLDEQYF.